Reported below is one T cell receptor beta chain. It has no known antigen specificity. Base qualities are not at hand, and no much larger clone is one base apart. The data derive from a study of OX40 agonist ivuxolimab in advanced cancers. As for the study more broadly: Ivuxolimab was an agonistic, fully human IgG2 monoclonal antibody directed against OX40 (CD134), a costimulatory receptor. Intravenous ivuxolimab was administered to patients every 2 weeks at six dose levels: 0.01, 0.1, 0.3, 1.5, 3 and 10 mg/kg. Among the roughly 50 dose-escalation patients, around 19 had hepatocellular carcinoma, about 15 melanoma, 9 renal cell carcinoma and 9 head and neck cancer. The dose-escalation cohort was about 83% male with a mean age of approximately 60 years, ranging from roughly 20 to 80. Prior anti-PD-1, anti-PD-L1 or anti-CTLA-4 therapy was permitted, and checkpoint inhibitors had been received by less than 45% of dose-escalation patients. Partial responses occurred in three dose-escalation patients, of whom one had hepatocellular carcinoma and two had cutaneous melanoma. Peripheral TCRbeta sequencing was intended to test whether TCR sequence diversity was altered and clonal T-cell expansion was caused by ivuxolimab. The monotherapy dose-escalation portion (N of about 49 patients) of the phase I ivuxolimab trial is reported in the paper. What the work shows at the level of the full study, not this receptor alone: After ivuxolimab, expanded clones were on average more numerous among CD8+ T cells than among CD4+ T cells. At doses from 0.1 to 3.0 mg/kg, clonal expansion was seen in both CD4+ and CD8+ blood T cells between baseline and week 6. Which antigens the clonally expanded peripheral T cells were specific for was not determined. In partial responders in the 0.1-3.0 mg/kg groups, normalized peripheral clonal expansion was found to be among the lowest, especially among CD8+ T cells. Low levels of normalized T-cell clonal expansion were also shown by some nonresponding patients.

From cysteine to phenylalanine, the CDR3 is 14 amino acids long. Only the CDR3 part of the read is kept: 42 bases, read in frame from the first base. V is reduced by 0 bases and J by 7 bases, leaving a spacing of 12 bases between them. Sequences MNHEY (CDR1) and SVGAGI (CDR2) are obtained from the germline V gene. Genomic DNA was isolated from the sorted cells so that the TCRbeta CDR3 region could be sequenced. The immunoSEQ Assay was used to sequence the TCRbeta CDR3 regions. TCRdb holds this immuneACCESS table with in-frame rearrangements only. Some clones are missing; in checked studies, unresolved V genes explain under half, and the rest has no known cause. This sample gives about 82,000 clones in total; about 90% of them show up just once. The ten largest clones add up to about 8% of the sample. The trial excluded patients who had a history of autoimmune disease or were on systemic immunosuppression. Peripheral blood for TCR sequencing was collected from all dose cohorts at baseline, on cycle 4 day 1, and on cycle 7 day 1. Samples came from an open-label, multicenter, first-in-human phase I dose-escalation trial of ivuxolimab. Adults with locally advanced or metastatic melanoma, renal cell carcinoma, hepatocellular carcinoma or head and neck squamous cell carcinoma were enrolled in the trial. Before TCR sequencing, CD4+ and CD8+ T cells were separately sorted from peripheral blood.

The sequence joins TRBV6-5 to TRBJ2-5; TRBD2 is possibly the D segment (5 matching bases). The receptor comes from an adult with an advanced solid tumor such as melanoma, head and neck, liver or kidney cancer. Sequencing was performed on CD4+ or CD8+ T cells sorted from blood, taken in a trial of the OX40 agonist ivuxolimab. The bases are TGTGCCAGCAGTTACTCCCCCGAAGAGGGGACCCAGTACTTC. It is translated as CASSYSPEEGTQYF.